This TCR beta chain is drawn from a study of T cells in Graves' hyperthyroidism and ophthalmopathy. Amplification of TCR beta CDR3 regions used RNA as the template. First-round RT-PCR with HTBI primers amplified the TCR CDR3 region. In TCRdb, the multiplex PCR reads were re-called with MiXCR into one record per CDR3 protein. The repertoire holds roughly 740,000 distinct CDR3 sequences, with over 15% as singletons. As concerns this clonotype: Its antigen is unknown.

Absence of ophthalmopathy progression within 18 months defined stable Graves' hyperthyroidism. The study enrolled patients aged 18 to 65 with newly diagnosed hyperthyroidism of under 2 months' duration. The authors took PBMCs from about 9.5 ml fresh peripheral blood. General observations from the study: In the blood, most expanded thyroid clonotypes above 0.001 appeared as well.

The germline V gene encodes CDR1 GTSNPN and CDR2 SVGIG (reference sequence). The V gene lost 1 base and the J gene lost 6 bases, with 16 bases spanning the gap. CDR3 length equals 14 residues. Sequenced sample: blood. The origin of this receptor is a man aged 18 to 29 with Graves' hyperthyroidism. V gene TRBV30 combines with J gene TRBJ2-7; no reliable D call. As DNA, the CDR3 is TGTGCCTGGAGTGGGGTAGCCGGGCGAACCGAGCAGTACTTC. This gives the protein CAWSGVAGRTEQYF.